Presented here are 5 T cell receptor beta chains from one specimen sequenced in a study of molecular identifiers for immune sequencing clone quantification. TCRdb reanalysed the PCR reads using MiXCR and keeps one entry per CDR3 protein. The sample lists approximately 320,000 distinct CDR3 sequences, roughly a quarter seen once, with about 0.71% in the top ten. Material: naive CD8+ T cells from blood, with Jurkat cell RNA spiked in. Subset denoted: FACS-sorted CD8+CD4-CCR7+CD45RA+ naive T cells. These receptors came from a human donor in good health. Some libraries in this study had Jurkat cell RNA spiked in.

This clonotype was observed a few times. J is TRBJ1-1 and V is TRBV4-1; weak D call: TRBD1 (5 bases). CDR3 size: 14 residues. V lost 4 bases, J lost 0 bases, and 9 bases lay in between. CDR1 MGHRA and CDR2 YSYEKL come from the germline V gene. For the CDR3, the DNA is TGCGCCAGCAGCCCCAGGGATATGAACACTGAAGCTTTCTTT. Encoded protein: CASSPRDMNTEAFF.

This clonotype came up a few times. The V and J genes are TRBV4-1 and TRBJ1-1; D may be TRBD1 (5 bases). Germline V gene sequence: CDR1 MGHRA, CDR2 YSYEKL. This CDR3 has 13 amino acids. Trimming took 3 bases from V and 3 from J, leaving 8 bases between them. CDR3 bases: TGCGCCAGCAGCCACAGACAGTACACTGAAGCTTTCTTT. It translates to CASSHRQYTEAFF.

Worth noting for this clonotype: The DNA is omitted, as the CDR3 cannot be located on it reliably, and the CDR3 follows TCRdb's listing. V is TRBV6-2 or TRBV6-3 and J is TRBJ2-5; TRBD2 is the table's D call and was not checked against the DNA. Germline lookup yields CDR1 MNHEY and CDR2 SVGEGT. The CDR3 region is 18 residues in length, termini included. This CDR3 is CASSYPYVASGAQAPPSF.

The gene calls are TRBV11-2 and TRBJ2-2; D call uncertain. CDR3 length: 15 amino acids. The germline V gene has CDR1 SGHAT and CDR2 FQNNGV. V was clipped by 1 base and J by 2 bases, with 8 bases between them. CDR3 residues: CASSLVWINTGELFF. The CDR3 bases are TGTGCCAGCAGCTTAGTATGGATTAACACCGGGGAGCTGTTTTTT.

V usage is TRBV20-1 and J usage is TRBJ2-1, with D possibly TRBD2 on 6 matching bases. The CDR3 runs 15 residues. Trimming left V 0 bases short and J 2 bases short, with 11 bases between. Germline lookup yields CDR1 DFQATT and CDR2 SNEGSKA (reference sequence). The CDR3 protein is CSARDRAGTYNEQFF. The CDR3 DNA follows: TGCAGTGCTAGAGATCGGGCGGGGACCTACAATGAGCAGTTCTTC.